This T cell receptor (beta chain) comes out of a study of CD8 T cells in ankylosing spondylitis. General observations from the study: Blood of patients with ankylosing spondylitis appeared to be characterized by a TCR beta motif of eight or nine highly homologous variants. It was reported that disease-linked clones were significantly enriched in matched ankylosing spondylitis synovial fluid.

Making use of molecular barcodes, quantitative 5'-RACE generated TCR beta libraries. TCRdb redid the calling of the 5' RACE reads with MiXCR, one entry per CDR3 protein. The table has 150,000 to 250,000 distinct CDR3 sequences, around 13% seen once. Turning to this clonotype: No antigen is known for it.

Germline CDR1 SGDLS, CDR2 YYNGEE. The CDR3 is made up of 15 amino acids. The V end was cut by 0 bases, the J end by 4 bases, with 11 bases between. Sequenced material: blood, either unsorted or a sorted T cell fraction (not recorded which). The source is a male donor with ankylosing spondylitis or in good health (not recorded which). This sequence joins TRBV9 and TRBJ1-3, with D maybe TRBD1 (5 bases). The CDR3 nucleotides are TGTGCCAGCAGCGTAGGGTCAGGGTCCGGAAACACCATATATTTT. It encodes CASSVGSGSGNTIYF. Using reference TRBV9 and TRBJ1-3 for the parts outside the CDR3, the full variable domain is DSGVTQTPKHLITATGQRVTLRCSPRSGDLSVYWYQQSLDQGLQFLIQYYNGEERAKGNILERFSAQQFPDLHSELNLSSLELGDSALYFCASSVGSGSGNTIYFGEGSWLTVV.